The 20 T cell receptor beta chains below all came from one sample that was sequenced in a study of control samples from healthy donors and cancer patients. Assay: immunoSEQ multiplex PCR; the TCRdb copy retains only in-frame clones and omits some. This table has 95,000 to 150,000 clones, around nine tenths appearing once. The sample comprised blood. These receptor sequences come from a man younger than 40 in good health.

V is TRBV18 and J is TRBJ2-2; D gene ambiguous. The germline V gene has CDR1 KGHSH and CDR2 LQKENI. V was trimmed by 1 base and J by 5 bases, leaving 5 bases between them. This CDR3 is built from 13 residues. CDR3 region: CASSPRSTGELFF. The CDR3 DNA follows: TGTGCCAGCTCACCACGGAGTACCGGGGAGCTGTTTTTT.

The chain carries TRBV7-8 and TRBJ1-5; tentative D call: TRBD1 (6 bases). Germline values: CDR1 SGHVS, CDR2 FQNEAQ. This CDR3 contains 15 residues. V gave up 3 bases and J gave up 7 bases, with 16 bases separating them. CDR3 coding DNA: TGTGCCAGCAGCTTGTGGGGGGGGCGAAGCCAGCCCCAGCATTTT. It specifies CASSLWGGRSQPQHF. Full variable domain (rest looked up from reference TRBV7-8 and TRBJ1-5): GAGVSQSPRYKVAKRGQDVALRCDPISGHVSLFWYQQALGQGPEFLTYFQNEAQLDKSGLPSDRFFAERPEGSVSTLKIQRTQQEDSAVYLCASSLWGGRSQPQHFGDGTRLSIL.

The chain recombines TRBV5-8 with TRBJ1-5, with D hard to call. Trimming took 0 bases from V and 3 from J, leaving 4 bases between them. Germline CDR1 SGHTS, CDR2 YDEGEE. The length of the CDR3 is 13 residues. The DNA for the CDR3 is TGTGCCAGCAGCTTGGACGACAATCAGCCCCAGCATTTT. This encodes CASSLDDNQPQHF.

This clone was recorded once. This sequence joins TRBV12-5 and TRBJ2-7; D is undetermined. This CDR3 has 13 residues. In germline, CDR1 is LGHNT, CDR2 FRNRAP. Trimming removed 1 base at V and 4 bases at J, with 8 bases between. This CDR3 reads CASGLGGFYEQYF. CDR3 DNA sequence: TGTGCTAGTGGTTTGGGCGGATTTTACGAGCAGTACTTC.

The chain has TRBV18 and TRBJ2-7; 9 nucleotides align to TRBD1. V was pared by 4 bases and J by 6 bases, with 7 bases of the junction left unmatched. Germline lookup yields CDR1 KGHSH and CDR2 LQKENI. The CDR3 spans 14 residues. CDR3 residues: CASSRGTGKGEQYF. CDR3 DNA sequence: TGTGCCAGCTCACGAGGGACAGGGAAGGGCGAGCAGTACTTC.

The rearrangement links TRBV19 to TRBJ1-1, with D unclear. Germline CDR1 and CDR2: LNHDA and SQIVND (reference sequence). CDR3 size: 12 residues. The ends were cut back, 7 bases at V and 0 bases at J, with 6 bases in the middle. CDR3 protein: CASMQVNTEAFF. The DNA for the CDR3 is TGTGCCAGTATGCAGGTGAACACTGAAGCTTTCTTT. Full variable domain (rest looked up from reference TRBV19 and TRBJ1-1): DGGITQSPKYLFRKEGQNVTLSCEQNLNHDAMYWYRQDPGQGLRLIYYSQIVNDFQKGDIAEGYSVSREKKESFPLTVTSAQKNPTAFYLCASMQVNTEAFFGQGTRLTVV.

The V gene is TRBV5-1, the J gene TRBJ1-1, with D possibly being TRBD1 (5 bases). Germline CDR1 SGHRS, CDR2 YFSETQ. Trimming shortened V by 3 bases and J by 4 bases, and 19 bases separated the two germline ends. The length of the CDR3 is 16 residues. The DNA of the CDR3 is TGCGCCAGCAGCTCCTCCGACAGCTTTTTAATCACTGAAGCTTTCTTT. Translated: CASSSSDSFLITEAFF.

This chain uses TRBV12-3 or TRBV12-4 with TRBJ2-5; D gene ambiguous. V was shortened by 3 bases and J by 3 bases, with 5 bases between the two germline ends. The CDR3 is made up of 12 amino acids. The CDR3 loop is CASSFGKETQYF. The CDR3 DNA follows: TGTGCCAGCAGTTTTGGGAAAGAGACCCAGTACTTC.

The chain joins TRBV6-5 to TRBJ1-2; TRBD1 agrees at 12 bases. The length of the CDR3 is 14 residues. The germline CDR1 and CDR2 sequences are MNHEY and SVGAGI. The junction had 8 bases not matched to a gene; V was cut back by 7 bases and J by 8 bases. The CDR3 is CASNPGQGAEGYTF. The DNA for the CDR3 is TGTGCCAGCAACCCGGGACAGGGGGCGGAAGGCTACACCTTC.

This chain joins TRBV28 and TRBJ2-5; D might be TRBD2 (6 bases). This CDR3 has 15 residues. V was trimmed by 2 bases and J by 4 bases, leaving 14 bases between them. Germline V lookup: CDR1 MDHEN, CDR2 SYDVKM. The CDR3 DNA is TGTGCCAGCAGTTTAGGGGGGATGAGGGCAGAGACCCAGTACTTC. It is translated as CASSLGGMRAETQYF.

This chain joins TRBV5-8 and TRBJ1-5, with 8 bases matching TRBD1. Germline CDR1 and CDR2: SGHTS and YDEGEE. V shed 5 bases and J 7 bases; nucleotides not matched to a gene: 11. This CDR3 region has 15 residues. The CDR3 coding sequence is TGTGCCAGCAGTCCTCGGACAGGGAACACGCAGCCCCAGCATTTT. The encoded protein is CASSPRTGNTQPQHF.

This clone was counted a single time. The chain is built from TRBV30 and TRBJ2-5; 8 bases fit TRBD2. CDR3 length: 13 amino acids. V dropped 2 bases and J dropped 5; count of bases not matched to a gene: 4. Germline loops: CDR1 GTSNPN, CDR2 SVGIG (reference sequence). DNA for the CDR3: TGTGCCTGGAGTCGCGGGGGGCGGGAGACCCAGTACTTC. This sequence encodes CAWSRGGRETQYF.

The V call is TRBV27, the J call TRBJ2-1; D is undetermined. The length of the CDR3 is 13 residues. Germline V gene lookup returns CDR1 MNHEY and CDR2 SMNVEV (reference sequence). Trimming cost V 3 bases and J 2 bases, with 5 bases left between them. CDR3 amino acids: CASSLPTYNEQFF. For the CDR3, the DNA is TGTGCCAGCAGTTTGCCTACCTACAATGAGCAGTTCTTC.

The chain has TRBV11-3 and TRBJ1-2; the D is unclear. Germline V gives CDR1 SGHNT, CDR2 YENEEA. Trimming took 5 bases from V and 6 from J, leaving 16 bases between them. The CDR3 runs 14 residues. The CDR3 nucleotides read TGTGCCAGCAGCCAATCCACGGGCGGGGATGGCTACACCTTC. The encoded protein is CASSQSTGGDGYTF.

The J gene is TRBJ1-1, the V gene TRBV5-6, with D uncertain. V was shortened by 2 bases and J by 1 base, with 9 bases between the two germline ends. Germline values: CDR1 SGHDT, CDR2 YYEEEE. CDR3 size: 14 residues. CDR3 coding DNA: TGTGCCAGCAGCTTCAGTGGTTCGAACACTGAAGCTTTCTTT. This sequence encodes CASSFSGSNTEAFF. The variable domain in full, completed from reference TRBV5-6 and TRBJ1-1, reads DAGVTQSPTHLIKTRGQQVTLRCSPKSGHDTVSWYQQALGQGPQFIFQYYEEEERQRGNFPDRFSGHQFPNYSSELNVNALLLGDSALYLCASSFSGSNTEAFFGQGTRLTVV.

The chain uses TRBV28 and TRBJ1-4, with unresolved D. Per germline, CDR1 MDHEN and CDR2 SYDVKM. The CDR3 is made up of 11 amino acids. The V and J ends lost 7 bases and 10 bases respectively, with 10 bases between them. In nucleotides, the CDR3 is TGTGCCAGCACCAACGCCAGAAAACTGTTTTTT. It is translated as CASTNARKLFF.

As to this clone: Other DNA sequences within the sample encode an identical CDR3. The chain is built from TRBV29-1 and TRBJ2-5; no clear D. The CDR3 consists of 10 residues. V was cut by 4 bases and J by 5 bases, with 5 bases left in between. From germline, CDR1 is SQVTM and CDR2 ANQGSEA. In DNA form, the CDR3 reads TGCAGCGTTGCGCGGGAGACCCAGTACTTC. Amino acids: CSVARETQYF.

This chain uses TRBV4-1 with TRBJ1-3, with D tentatively TRBD1 (6 bases). CDR3 length: 15 residues. V was clipped by 4 bases and J by 0 bases, with 10 bases between them. Germline V gives CDR1 MGHRA, CDR2 YSYEKL. CDR3 coding DNA: TGCGCCAGCAGCCCCGACAGGCTCTCTGGAAACACCATATATTTT. Protein product: CASSPDRLSGNTIYF.

The chain couples TRBV5-4 to TRBJ2-2; 11 positions agree with TRBD2. Germline CDR1 and CDR2: SGHNT and YYREEE (reference sequence). The V gene end was trimmed by 1 base and the J gene end by 6 bases; junction bases not matched to a gene: 5. The CDR3 consists of 16 residues. CDR3 sequence (DNA): TGTGCCAGCAGCTTGACTAGCGGGGGAGGGGCCGGGGAGCTGTTTTTT. As protein: CASSLTSGGGAGELFF.

V gene TRBV6-5 combines with J gene TRBJ1-2, with 7 bases fitting TRBD1. The CDR3 sequence is 14 residues long. The V and J ends lost 7 bases and 4 bases, in that order; junction bases with no gene match: 9. Per germline, CDR1 MNHEY and CDR2 SVGAGI. The CDR3 sequence: CASIGTVLGYGYTF. The CDR3 nucleotides are TGTGCCAGCATCGGGACAGTCCTGGGCTATGGCTACACCTTC.